A single TCR beta chain is shown here with its context. The antigen remains unidentified. This entry belongs to a study of Ad26.COV2.S vaccination and SARS-CoV-2 variants. Background on the study: The vaccine Ad26.COV2.S was put into the muscle once, or twice with 56 days between.

The CDR3 runs 14 residues. CDR1 and CDR2 from the germline V gene are MNHNY and SVGAGI (reference sequence). J lost 9 bases, V lost 0 bases, and 7 bases had no gene match. Libraries were prepared by immunoSEQ multiplex PCR; TCRdb keeps only in-frame clonotypes and omits some of them. The table lists about 350,000 clones, approximately 84% of them singletons. Documented treatment: some 20 received Ad26.COV2.S at low or high dose, single or two shots; a few received placebo; per-sample allocation not given. Collection of the samples took place on day 63 after the first injection of vaccine or placebo. The sample came from a Boston adult aged 18-55 years. SARS-CoV-2 spike from the Wuhan strain was encoded by the vaccine, an Ad26 vector. Study-wide results and limits: Ad26.COV2.S recipients had broader spike-specific TCRs (P = 0.0014).

V and J are TRBV6-6 and TRBJ2-7; 8 bases map to TRBD1. The sequences come from peripheral blood, collected in a trial of Ad26.COV2.S vaccine versus placebo. The clonotype originates from a person between 18 and 65 years old who received the Ad26.COV2.S COVID-19 vaccine or a placebo. CDR3 bases: TGTGCCAGCAGTTACTCGGACAGGGCCGTTGGGCAGTACTTC. Its translation: CASSYSDRAVGQYF.